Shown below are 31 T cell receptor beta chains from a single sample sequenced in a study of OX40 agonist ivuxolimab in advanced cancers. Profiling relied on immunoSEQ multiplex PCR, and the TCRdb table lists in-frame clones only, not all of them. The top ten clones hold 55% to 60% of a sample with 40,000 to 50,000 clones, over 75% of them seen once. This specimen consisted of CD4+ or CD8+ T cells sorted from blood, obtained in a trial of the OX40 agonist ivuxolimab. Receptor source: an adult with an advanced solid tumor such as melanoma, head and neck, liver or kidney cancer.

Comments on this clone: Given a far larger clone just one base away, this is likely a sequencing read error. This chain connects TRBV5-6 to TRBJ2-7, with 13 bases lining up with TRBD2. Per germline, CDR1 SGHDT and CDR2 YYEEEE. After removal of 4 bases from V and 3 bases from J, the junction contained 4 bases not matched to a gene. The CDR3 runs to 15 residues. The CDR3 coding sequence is TGTGCCAGCAGCGAAACTAGCGGGGGGGTCTACGAGCAGTACTTC. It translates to CASSETSGGVYEQYF.

The CDR3 nucleotides are TGTGCCAGCAGCTTGGGTGTGGACAGCCTCACAGATACGCAGTATTTT. Protein: CASSLGVDSLTDTQYF. The genes are TRBV5-4 and TRBJ2-3; possible D gene TRBD1, 6 bases. V lost 0 bases to trimming and J lost 2 bases, with 13 bases between them. The CDR3 is 16 amino acids. The germline V gene has CDR1 SGHNT and CDR2 YYREEE (reference sequence).

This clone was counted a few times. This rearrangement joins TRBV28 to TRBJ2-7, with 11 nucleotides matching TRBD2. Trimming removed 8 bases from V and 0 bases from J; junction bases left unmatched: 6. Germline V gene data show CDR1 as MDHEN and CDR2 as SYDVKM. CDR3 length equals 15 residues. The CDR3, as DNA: TGTGCCAGCGGTAGCGGGAGGGCCGTCTCCTACGAGCAGTACTTC. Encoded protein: CASGSGRAVSYEQYF.

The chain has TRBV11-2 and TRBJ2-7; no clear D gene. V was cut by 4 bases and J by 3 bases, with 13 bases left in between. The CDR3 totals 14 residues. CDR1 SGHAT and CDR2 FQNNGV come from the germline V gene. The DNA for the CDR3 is TGTGCCAGCAGCTCGGAGCAGGCAGTCTACGAGCAGTACTTC. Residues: CASSSEQAVYEQYF.

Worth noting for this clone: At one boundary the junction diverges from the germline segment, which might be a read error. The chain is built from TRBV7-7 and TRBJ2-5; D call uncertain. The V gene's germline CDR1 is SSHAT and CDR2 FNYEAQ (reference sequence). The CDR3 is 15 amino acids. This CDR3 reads CASSPYGPIQETQYF. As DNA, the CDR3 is TGTGCTAGCAGCCCCTATGGACCAATCCAAGAGACCCAGTACTTC.

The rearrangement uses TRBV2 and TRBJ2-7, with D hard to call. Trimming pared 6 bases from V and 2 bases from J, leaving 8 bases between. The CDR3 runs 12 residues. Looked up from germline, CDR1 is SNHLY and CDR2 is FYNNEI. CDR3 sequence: CASRRSAYEQYF. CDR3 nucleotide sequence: TGTGCCAGCAGACGGTCAGCCTACGAGCAGTACTTC.

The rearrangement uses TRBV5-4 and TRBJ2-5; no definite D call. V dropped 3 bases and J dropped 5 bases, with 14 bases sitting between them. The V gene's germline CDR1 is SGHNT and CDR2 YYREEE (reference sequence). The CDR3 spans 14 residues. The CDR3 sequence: CASSSKGLQETQYF. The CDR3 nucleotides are TGTGCCAGCAGCTCGAAAGGATTGCAGGAGACCCAGTACTTC.

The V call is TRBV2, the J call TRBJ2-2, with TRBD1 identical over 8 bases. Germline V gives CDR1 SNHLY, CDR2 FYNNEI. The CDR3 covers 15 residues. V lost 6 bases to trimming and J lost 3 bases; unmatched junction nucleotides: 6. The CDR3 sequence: CASRSQGAHTGELFF. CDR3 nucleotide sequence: TGTGCCAGCAGATCGCAGGGGGCGCACACCGGGGAGCTGTTTTTT.

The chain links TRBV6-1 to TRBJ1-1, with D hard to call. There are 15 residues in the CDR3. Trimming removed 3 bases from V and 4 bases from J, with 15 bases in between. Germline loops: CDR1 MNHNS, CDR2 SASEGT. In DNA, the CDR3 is TGTGCCAGCAGTGACGGTTATCTCCCCGGCACTGAAGCTTTCTTT. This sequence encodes CASSDGYLPGTEAFF.

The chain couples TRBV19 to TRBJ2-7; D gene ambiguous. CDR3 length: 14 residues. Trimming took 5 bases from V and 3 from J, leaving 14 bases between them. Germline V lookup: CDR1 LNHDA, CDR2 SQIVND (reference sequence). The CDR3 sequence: CASSRQALDYEQYF. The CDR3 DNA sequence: TGTGCCAGTAGTCGGCAGGCCCTCGACTACGAGCAGTACTTC. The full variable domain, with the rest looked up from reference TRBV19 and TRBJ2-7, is DGGITQSPKYLFRKEGQNVTLSCEQNLNHDAMYWYRQDPGQGLRLIYYSQIVNDFQKGDIAEGYSVSREKKESFPLTVTSAQKNPTAFYLCASSRQALDYEQYFGPGTRLTVT.

The CDR3, as DNA: TGTGCCAGCAGCCTGGGACTAGCGGGAGCCAATGAGCAGTTCTTC. It specifies CASSLGLAGANEQFF. The gene calls are TRBV4-2 and TRBJ2-1, with 14 positions matching TRBD2. The CDR3 length is 15 residues. J lost 6 bases, V lost 4 bases, and 2 bases had no gene match. From germline, CDR1 is LGHNA and CDR2 YNFKEQ.

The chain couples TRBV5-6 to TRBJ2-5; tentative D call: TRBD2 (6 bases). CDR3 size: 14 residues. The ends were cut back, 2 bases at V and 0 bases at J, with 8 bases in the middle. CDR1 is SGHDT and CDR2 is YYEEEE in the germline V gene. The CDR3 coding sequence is TGTGCCAGCAGCTTTCTAGCGTACCAAGAGACCCAGTACTTC. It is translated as CASSFLAYQETQYF. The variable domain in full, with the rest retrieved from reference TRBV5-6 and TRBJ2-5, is DAGVTQSPTHLIKTRGQQVTLRCSPKSGHDTVSWYQQALGQGPQFIFQYYEEEERQRGNFPDRFSGHQFPNYSSELNVNALLLGDSALYLCASSFLAYQETQYFGPGTRLLVL.

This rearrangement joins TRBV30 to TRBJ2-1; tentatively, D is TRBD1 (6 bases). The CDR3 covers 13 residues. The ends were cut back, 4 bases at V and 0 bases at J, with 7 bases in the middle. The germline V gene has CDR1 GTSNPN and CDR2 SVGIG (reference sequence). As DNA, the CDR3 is TGTGCCTGGAACAGGGACTCCTACAATGAGCAGTTCTTC. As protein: CAWNRDSYNEQFF.

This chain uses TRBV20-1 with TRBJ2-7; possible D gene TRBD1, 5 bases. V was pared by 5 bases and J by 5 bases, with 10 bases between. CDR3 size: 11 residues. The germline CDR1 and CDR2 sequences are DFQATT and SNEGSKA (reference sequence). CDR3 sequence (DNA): TGCAGTGCTTCAGACAGTCACGAGCAGTACTTC. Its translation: CSASDSHEQYF.

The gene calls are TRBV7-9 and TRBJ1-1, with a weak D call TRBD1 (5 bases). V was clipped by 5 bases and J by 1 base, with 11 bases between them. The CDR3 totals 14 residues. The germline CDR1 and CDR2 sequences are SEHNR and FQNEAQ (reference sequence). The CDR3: CASSPPDRNTEAFF. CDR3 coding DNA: TGTGCCAGCAGCCCCCCCGACAGGAACACTGAAGCTTTCTTT.

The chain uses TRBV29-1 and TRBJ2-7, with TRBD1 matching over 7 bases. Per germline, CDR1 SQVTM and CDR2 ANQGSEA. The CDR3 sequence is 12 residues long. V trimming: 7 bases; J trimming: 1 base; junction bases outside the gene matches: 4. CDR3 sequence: CSAKTGSYEQYF. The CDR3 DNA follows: TGCAGCGCCAAGACAGGGTCCTACGAGCAGTACTTC.

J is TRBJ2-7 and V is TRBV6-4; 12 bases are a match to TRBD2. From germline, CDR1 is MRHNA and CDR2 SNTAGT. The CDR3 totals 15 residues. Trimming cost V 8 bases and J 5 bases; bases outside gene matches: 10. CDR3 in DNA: TGTGCCAGCGTCCCACCTAGCGGGAGGGCCGACGAGCAGTACTTC. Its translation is CASVPPSGRADEQYF.

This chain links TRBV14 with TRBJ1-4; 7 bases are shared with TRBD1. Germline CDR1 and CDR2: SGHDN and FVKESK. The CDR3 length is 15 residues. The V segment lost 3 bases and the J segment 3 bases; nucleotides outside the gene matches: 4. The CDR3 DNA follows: TGTGCCAGCAGCCAGAAGGGGGCAGCTAATGAAAAACTGTTTTTT. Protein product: CASSQKGAANEKLFF.

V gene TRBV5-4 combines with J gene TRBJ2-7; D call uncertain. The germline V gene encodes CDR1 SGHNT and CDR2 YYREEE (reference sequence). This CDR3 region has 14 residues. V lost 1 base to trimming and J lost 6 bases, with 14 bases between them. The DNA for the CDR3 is TGTGCCAGCAGCTTGCCCGATTGGGGAATCGAGCAGTACTTC. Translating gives CASSLPDWGIEQYF.

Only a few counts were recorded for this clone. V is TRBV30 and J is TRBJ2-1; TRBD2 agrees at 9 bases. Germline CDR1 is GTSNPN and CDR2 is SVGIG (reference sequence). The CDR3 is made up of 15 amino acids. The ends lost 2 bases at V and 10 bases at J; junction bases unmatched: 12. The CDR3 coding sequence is TGTGCCTGGAGTTCCCTTGGACTAGCGTCGGACGAGCAGTTCTTC. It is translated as CAWSSLGLASDEQFF.

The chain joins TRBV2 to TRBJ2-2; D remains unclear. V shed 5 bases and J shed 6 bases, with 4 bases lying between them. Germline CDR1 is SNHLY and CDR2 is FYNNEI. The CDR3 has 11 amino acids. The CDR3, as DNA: TGTGCCAGCAGTTACCCCGGGGAGCTGTTTTTT. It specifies CASSYPGELFF.

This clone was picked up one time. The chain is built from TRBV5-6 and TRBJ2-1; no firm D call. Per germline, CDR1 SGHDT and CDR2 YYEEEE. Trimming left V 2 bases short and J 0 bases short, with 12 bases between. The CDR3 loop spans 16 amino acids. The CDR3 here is CASSLTRSYSYNEQFF. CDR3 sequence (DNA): TGTGCCAGCAGCTTAACTCGTAGTTACTCCTACAATGAGCAGTTCTTC.

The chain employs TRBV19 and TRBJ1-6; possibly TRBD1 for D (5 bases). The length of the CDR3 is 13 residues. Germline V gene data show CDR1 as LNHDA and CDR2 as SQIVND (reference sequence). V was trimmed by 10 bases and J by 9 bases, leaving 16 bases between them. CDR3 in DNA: TGTGCCACCTCAGGGTTCAACGGTTCACCCCTCCACTTT. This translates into CATSGFNGSPLHF.

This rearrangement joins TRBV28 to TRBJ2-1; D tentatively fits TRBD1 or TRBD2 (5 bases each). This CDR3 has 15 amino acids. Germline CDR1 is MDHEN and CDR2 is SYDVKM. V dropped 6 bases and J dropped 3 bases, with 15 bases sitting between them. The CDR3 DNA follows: TGTGCCAGCAGACCGACCGGGACGGACTACAATGAGCAGTTCTTC. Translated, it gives CASRPTGTDYNEQFF.

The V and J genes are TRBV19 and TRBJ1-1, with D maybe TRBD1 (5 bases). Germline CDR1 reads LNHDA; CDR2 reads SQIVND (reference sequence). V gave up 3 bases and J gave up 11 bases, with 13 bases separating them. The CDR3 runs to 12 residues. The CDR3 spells CASSMDFRGAFF. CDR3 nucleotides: TGTGCCAGTAGTATGGACTTCCGGGGGGCTTTCTTT.

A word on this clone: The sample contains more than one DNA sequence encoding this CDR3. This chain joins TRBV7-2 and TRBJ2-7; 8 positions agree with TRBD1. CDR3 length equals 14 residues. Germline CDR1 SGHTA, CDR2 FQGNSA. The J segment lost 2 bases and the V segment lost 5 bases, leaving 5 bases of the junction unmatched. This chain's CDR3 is CASSPGTGAYEQYF. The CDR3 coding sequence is TGTGCCAGCAGCCCAGGGACAGGCGCCTACGAGCAGTACTTC.

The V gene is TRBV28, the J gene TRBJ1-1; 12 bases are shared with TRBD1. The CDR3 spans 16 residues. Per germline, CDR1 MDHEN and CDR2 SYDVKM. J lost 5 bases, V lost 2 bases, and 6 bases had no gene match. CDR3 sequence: CASSLPGTGGLTEAFF. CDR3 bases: TGTGCCAGCAGTTTACCTGGGACAGGGGGCTTGACTGAAGCTTTCTTT.

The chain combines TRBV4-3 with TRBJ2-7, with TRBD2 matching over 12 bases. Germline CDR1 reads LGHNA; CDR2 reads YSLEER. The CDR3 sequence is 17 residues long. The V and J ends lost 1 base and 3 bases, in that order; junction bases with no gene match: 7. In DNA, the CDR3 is TGCGCCAGCAGCCAAGCTCTAGCGGGGGGGCTCAACTACGAGCAGTACTTC. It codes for CASSQALAGGLNYEQYF.

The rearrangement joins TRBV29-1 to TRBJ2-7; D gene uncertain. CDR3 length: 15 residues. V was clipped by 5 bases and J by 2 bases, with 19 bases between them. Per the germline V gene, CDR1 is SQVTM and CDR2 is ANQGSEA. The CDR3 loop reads CSVRAEGSPAYEQYF. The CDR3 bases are TGCAGCGTTCGGGCGGAAGGATCCCCAGCCTACGAGCAGTACTTC.

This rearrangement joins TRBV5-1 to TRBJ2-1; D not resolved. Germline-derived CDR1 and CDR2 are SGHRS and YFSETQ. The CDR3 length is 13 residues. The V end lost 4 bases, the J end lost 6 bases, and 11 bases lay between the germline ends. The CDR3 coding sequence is TGCGCCAGCAGCGTGGACCTGGGCAATGAGCAGTTCTTC. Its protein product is CASSVDLGNEQFF.

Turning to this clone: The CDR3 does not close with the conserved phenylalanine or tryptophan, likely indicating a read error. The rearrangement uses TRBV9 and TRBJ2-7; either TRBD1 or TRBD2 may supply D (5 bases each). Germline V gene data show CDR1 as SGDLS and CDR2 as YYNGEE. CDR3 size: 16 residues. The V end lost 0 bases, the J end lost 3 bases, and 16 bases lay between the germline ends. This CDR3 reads CASSVGGQGRVYEQYL. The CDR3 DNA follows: TGTGCCAGCAGCGTAGGCGGGCAGGGTCGAGTCTACGAGCAGTACCTC.